This T cell receptor (beta chain) was retrieved from a study of T cells in Graves' hyperthyroidism and ophthalmopathy (dated by TCRdb to the late 2010s). Regarding the study in general: Peripheral blood was sampled at the time of initial diagnosis, prior to any treatment. In roughly six Graves' hyperthyroidism patients, the study also compared T-cell repertoires from thyroid tissue with T-cell repertoires from blood. After sampling, hyperthyroidism patients received methimazole starting at 30 mg daily, and ophthalmopathy patients received high-dose intravenous methylprednisolone. The roughly 100 discovery patients were divided at random into training and test sets in a 7:3 ratio. An independent validation cohort of around 19 hyperthyroidism patients and approximately 16 patients who later progressed to ophthalmopathy tested prospective prediction of ophthalmopathy. A discovery cohort of about 96 patients, 43 with Graves' ophthalmopathy and about 58 with stable Graves' hyperthyroidism, was used to find distinguishing TCR V-J signatures. According to the paper, TCR Vbeta CDR3 sequencing was carried out on 135 peripheral blood samples, which came from about 45 ophthalmopathy, under 85 hyperthyroidism and about 17 progressor patients. Results and caveats for the whole study, not just this receptor: No statistical method was used to set the sample size in advance, and investigators knew the group allocation. During validation, the model predicted progression to ophthalmopathy a median of around 6 months ahead of onset, with roughly 65% sensitivity and roughly 72% specificity. Most expanded thyroid clonotypes (frequency above 0.001) were also detected in blood, a finding suggesting that blood repertoires may reflect thyroid immune responses. In cross-validation, a model built on a 13 V-J signature told ophthalmopathy apart from stable hyperthyroidism with roughly 87% sensitivity and approximately 81% specificity, and in testing the same model reached 80%/75%.

This clonotype has at least ten counts. The specificity of this receptor is unknown. The sample holds no much larger clone one base away, and base qualities are not on file. The TCR beta CDR3 regions were amplified from RNA transcripts. A first-round RT-PCR of the TCR CDR3 used the HTBI primer set with the Qiagen OneStep RT-PCR kit. Libraries were constructed in a second round of multiplex PCR, after which size selection and purification were carried out. Sequencing of the libraries was done on an Illumina HiSeq2000 using paired-end 100 bp reads. The paper's processing steps were these. SOAPnuke was used to process the raw data, throwing out any read that contained adapters or uncalled bases, had a mean Phred below 15, or lacked an exact constant-primer or identifier match. COPE v1.2.5 was used to merge the high-quality paired reads, and each unique nucleotide sequence was defined as a clonotype. Clonotypes were aligned to IMGT TRBV, TRBD and TRBJ reference segments using MiTCR v1.1. Analysis was restricted to V-J combinations with a frequency above 0.0001, which covered 98% to 99.2% of repertoires. A TCS score was defined as the ratio between F50 (clonal expansion) and ExV (chaos), using BLOSUM62-based TCRdist between CDR3 peptides within each V-J. Welch's t-statistics and random forest reduced approximately 520 V-J features to 10 to 15, which were used in a naive Bayes classifier (R e1071). TCRdb passed the public sequencing reads through fastp at Q25 and MiXCR, retaining productive beta sequences. Every distinct CDR3 protein forms one entry, paired with its most common genes and DNA. These V and J calls derive from TCRdb rather than the authors' analysis. This sample comprises about 130,000 distinct CDR3 sequences, approximately 20% of them detected only once. Roughly 73% of the sample comes from the top ten.

Hyperthyroidism patients were aged 18 to 65 years and newly diagnosed, with disease duration of less than 2 months. Any patient with an uncontrolled infection, another autoimmune disease, pregnancy or lactation was excluded. Diagnoses were based on clinical symptoms, serum thyroxine and TRAb, thyroid ultrasound and orbital computed tomography. Blood from progressor patients was collected at the time of first diagnosis with hyperthyroidism, before any ophthalmopathy symptoms had appeared. PBMCs were isolated from more than 8 ml of fresh peripheral blood by Ficoll-Paque density gradient centrifugation. Progressor patients were first diagnosed with Graves' hyperthyroidism and then developed ophthalmopathy during follow-up. Trizol reagent was used to extract total RNA, and RNA quality was then checked on an Agilent 2100 Bioanalyzer. This TCR came from a woman in her forties or fifties with Graves' hyperthyroidism that later progressed to Graves' ophthalmopathy. Sample: blood.

Here is the DNA: TGTGCCAGCAAAAGGGGTAGCAATCAGCCCCAGCATTTT. This sequence encodes CASKRGSNQPQHF. The chain joins TRBV16 to TRBJ1-5; a weak D assignment points to TRBD1 (5 bases agree). The V end loses 7 bases and the J end loses 0 bases, and a stretch of 7 bases separates them. Measured from the cysteine to the phenylalanine, the CDR3 is 13 residues long. Kept here is only the CDR3 DNA, which spans 39 bases and is read in frame from base 1. The germline V gene gives CDR1 as KGHSY and CDR2 as FQNENV.